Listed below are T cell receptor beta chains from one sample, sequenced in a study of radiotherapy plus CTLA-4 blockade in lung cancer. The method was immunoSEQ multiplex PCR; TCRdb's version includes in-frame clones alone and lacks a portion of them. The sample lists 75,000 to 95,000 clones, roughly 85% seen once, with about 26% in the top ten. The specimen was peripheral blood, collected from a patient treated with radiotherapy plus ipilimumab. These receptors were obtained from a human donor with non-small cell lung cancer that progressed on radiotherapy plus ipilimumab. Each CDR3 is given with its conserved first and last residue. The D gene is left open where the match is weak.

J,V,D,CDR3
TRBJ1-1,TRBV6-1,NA,CASSERVWGLTEAFF
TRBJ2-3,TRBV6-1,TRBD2,CASSESSGSPDTQYF
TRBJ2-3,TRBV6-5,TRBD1,CASNQGGGTDTQYF
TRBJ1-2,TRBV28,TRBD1,CASTVPGQGLGYAGYTF
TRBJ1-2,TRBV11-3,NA,CASSLDSPSYKQGIYGYTF
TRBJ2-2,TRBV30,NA,CAWRRTQGGELFF
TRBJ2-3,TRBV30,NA,CAWSHRGGSTQYF
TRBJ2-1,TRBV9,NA,CASSVGGGPNEQFF
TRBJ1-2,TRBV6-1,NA,CASTGQLANYGYTF
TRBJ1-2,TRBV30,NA,CAWLFYGYTF
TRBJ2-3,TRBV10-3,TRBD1,CAISSQGATDTQYF